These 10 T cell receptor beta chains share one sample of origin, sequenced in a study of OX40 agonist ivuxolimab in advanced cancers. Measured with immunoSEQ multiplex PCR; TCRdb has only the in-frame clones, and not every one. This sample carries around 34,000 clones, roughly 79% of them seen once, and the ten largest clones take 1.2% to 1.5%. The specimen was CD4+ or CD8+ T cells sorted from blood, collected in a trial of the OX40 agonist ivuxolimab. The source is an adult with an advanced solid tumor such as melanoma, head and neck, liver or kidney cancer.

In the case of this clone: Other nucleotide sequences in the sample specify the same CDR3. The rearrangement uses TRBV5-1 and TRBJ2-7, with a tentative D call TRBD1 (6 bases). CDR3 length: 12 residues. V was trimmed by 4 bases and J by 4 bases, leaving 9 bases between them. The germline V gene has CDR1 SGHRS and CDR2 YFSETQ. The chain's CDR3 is CASSLQGYEQYF. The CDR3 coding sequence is TGCGCCAGCAGCCTACAGGGTTACGAGCAGTACTTC.

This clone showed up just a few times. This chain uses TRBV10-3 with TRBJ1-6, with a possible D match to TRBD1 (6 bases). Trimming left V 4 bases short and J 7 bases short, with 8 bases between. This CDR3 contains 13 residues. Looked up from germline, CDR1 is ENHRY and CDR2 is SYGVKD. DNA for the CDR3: TGTGCCATCAGTGTGGGGGGCAATTCACCCCTCCACTTT. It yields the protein CAISVGGNSPLHF.

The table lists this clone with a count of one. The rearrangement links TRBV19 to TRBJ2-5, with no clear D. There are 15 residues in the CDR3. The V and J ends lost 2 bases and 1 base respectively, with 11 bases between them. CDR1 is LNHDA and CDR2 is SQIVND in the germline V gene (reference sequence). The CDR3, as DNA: TGTGCCAGTAGTATAAGGCTCCCAGCCCAAGAGACCCAGTACTTC. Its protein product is CASSIRLPAQETQYF.

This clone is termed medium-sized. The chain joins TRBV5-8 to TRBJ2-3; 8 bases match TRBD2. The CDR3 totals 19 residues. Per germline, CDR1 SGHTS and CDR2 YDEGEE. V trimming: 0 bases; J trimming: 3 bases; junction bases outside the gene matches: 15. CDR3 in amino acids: CASSLDPGGGRFRTDTQYF. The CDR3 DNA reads TGTGCCAGCAGCTTGGACCCAGGAGGCGGGAGGTTTAGGACAGATACGCAGTATTTT.

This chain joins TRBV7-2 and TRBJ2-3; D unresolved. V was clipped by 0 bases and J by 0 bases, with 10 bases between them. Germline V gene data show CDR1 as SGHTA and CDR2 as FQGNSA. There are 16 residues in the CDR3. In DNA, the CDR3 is TGTGCCAGCAGCTTAGCGCAAAGGGCTAGCACAGATACGCAGTATTTT. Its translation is CASSLAQRASTDTQYF.

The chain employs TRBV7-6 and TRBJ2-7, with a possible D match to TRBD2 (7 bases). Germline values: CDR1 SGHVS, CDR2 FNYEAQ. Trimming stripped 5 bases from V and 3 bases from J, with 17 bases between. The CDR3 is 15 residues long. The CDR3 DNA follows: TGTGCCAGCAGCGAAGTAGGGGGGGACTTCTACGAGCAGTACTTC. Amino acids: CASSEVGGDFYEQYF.

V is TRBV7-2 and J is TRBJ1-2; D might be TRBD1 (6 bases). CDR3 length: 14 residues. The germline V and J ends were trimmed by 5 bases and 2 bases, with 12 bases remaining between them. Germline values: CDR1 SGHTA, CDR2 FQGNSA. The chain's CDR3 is CASSSTGYNYGYTF. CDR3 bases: TGTGCCAGCAGCAGTACAGGGTACAACTATGGCTACACCTTC.

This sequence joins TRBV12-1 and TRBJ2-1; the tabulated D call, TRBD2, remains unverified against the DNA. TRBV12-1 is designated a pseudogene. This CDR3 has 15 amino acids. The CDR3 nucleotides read TGTGCCAGCAGCTTTGCGACTTGGACTCGGAATGAGCAGTTCTTC. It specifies CASSFATWTRNEQFF.

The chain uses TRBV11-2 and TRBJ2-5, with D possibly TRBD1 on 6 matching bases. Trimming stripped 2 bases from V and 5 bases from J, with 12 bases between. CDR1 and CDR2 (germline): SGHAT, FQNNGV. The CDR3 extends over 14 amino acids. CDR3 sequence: CASSLSGVVETQYF. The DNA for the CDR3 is TGTGCCAGCAGCTTATCAGGGGTAGTCGAGACCCAGTACTTC.

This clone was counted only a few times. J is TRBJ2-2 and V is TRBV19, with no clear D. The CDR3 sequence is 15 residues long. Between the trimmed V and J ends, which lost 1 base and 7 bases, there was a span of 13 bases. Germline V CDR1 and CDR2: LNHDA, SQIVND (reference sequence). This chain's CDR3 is CASSIGLAAVGELFF. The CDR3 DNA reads TGTGCCAGTAGTATAGGGCTGGCAGCCGTCGGGGAGCTGTTTTTT.